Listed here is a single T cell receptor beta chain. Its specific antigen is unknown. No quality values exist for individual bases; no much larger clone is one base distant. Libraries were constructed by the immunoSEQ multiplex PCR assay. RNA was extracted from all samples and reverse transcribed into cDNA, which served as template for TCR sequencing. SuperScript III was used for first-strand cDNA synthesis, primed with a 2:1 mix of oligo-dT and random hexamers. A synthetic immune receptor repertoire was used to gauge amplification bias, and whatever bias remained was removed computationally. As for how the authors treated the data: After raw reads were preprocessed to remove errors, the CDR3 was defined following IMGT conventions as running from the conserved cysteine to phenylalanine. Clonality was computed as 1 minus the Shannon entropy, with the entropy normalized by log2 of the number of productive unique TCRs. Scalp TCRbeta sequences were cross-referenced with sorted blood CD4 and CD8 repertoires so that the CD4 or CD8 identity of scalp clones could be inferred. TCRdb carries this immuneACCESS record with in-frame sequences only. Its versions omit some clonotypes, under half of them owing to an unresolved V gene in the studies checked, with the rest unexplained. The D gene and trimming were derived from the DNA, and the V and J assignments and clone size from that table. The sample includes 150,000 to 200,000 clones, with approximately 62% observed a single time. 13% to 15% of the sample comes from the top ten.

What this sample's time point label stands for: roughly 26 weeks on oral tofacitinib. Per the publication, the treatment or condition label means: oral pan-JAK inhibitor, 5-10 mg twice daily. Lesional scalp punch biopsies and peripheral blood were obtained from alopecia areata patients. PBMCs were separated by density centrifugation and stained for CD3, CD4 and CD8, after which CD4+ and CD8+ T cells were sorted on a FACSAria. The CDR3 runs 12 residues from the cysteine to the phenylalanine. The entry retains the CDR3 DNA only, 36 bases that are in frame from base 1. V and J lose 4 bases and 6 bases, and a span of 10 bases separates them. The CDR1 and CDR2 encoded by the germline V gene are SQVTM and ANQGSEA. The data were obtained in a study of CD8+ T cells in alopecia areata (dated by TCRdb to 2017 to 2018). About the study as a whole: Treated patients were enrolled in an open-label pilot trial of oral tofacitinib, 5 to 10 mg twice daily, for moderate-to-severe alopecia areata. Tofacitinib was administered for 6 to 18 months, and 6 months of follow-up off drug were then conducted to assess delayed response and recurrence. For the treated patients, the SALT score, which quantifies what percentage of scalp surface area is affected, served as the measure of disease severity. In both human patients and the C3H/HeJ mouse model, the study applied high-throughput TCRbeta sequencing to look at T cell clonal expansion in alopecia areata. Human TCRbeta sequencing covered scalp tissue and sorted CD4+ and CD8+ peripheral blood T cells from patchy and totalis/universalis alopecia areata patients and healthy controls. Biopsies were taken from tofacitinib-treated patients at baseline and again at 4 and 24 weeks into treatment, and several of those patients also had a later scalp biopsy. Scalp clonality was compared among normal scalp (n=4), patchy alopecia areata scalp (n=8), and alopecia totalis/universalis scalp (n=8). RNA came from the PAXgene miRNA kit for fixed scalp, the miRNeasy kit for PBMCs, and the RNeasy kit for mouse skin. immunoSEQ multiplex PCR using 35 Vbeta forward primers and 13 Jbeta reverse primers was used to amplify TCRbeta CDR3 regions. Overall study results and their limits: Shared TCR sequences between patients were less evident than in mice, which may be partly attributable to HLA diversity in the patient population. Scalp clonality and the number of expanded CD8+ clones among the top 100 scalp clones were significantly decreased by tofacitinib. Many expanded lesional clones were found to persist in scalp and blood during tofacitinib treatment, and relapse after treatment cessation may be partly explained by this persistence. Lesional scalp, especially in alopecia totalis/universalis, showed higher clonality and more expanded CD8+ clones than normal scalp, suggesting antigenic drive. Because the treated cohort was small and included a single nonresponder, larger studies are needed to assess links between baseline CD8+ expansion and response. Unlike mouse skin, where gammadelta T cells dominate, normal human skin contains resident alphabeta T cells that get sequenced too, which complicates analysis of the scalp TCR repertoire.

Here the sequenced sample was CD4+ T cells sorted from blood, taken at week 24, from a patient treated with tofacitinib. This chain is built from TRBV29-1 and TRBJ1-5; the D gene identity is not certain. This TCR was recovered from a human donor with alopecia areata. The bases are TGCAGCGTTGGGGAGTTACGTCAGCCCCAGCATTTT. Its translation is CSVGELRQPQHF.